This entry describes one TCR beta chain. The antigen is undetermined. The entry originates in a study of T cell repertoires in cytomegalovirus infection. As for the study in general: Based on public TCR beta signatures, there were indications of CMV infection and of a matching HLA type.

Broader study findings: The study found HLA-C-restricted CMV-specific TCR beta clonotypes dominating the ex vivo response. Based on cumulative public TCR beta family frequency, carriers of CMV plus the relevant HLA were identified.

V was cut by 4 bases and J by 10 bases, with 14 bases left in between. This CDR3 comprises 12 residues. Per the germline V gene, CDR1 is SGHRS and CDR2 is YFSETQ. In TCRdb, the reads were re-called with MiXCR into one record per CDR3 protein. The table has around 740,000 distinct CDR3 sequences, roughly 35% seen once. The source material was PBMCs. The receptor's source is a human donor in good health (CMV status not recorded). Some clones in this sample may be carry-over from other donors' samples. This sequence joins TRBV5-1 and TRBJ1-1, with a tentative D call TRBD1 (5 bases). CDR3 nucleotide sequence: TGCGCCAGCAGCCTGGGGGGGGAGCCAGCTTTCTTT. This sequence encodes CASSLGGEPAFF.